A single T cell receptor beta chain is shown here with its context. The CDR3 extends over 16 amino acids. V was trimmed by 5 bases and J by 1 base, leaving 15 bases between them. Per the germline V gene, CDR1 is MGHRA and CDR2 is YSYEKL. TCRdb keeps only in-frame clones here, not all; method: immunoSEQ multiplex PCR. The sample includes approximately 15,000 clones, 30% to 40% seen only once; the top ten take around 2.3%. The authors plated roughly 200,000 CFSE-labeled responder cells with roughly 200,000 irradiated, violet-dye-labeled stimulator cells. The data are from a study of graft-versus-host responses after intestinal transplantation. Looking at the study overall: Recipients were all induced with anti-thymocyte globulin, then given tacrolimus and steroids for about 3 years.

Regarding the study as a whole: Recipient marrow harbored GvH clones, some of which surfaced first in ileum or blood.

The receptor was derived from a human patient who received an intestinal transplant. The chain carries TRBV4-1 and TRBJ1-5; D remains ambiguous. Sample: alloreactive CD8+ T cells from a mixed lymphocyte reaction culture, taken before intestinal transplant. The sample's subset: CFSE-low proliferating T cells sorted from roughly six-day pre-transplant mixed lymphocyte reaction (GvH or HvG direction). The CDR3 nucleotides read TGCGCCAGCAGCAAATTTAAGGGCAGGAGCAATCAGCCCCAGCATTTT. It is translated as CASSKFKGRSNQPQHF.